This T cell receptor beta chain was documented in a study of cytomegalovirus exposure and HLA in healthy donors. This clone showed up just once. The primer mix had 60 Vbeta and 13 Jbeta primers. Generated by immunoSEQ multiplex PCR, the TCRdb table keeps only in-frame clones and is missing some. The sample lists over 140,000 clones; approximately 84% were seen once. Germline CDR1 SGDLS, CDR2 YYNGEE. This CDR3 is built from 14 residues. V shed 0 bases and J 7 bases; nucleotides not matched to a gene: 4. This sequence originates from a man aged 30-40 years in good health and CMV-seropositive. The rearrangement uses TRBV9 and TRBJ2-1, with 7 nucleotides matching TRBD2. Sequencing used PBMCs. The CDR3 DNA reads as TGTGCCAGCAGCGTAGGGGGAGGGAGTAATGAGCAGTTCTTC. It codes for CASSVGGGSNEQFF.